A selection of T cell receptor beta chains follows, all from one sample in a study of blood T cell repertoires in COVID-19. The method was immunoSEQ multiplex PCR; TCRdb's version includes in-frame clones alone and lacks a portion of them. Of tens of thousands of clones in the sample, 75% to 85% were seen once. The sequenced material came from peripheral blood. The origin of the receptors is a man aged 45-65 years with COVID-19, enrolled during active disease. Both conserved end residues are part of each CDR3. D genes are given only for firm matches. Clone size appears in some rows only: once, few, many, or a class for an expanded clone.

>TRBV6-5|TRBJ2-1|-|TRBD1
TGTGCCAGCAGGGGACAGATATACAATGAGCAGTTCTTC
CASRGQIYNEQFF
>TRBV28|TRBJ1-6|-|-
TGTGCCAGCAGTTTATCAGGAGGGAGGAATTCACCCCTCCACTTT
CASSLSGGRNSPLHF
>TRBV4-1|TRBJ2-1|-|-
TGCGCCAGCAGCCCTCCCCCCCTCTCGGCCTACAATGAGCAGTTCTTC
CASSPPPLSAYNEQFF
>TRBV30|TRBJ1-1|-|TRBD1
TGTGCCTGGAGTTTATCTAGGACAGGGGCCCTGATGACCCCTGAAGCTTTCTTT
CAWSLSRTGALMTPEAFF
>TRBV24-1|TRBJ1-6|-|-
TGTGCCACCAGTGATTTTGGAGAATCCCCCCTCCACTTT
CATSDFGESPLHF
>TRBV5-5|TRBJ2-4|-|TRBD1
TGTGCCAGCAGCTTGGTAGGGACAGGCCAAAACATTCAGTACTTC
CASSLVGTGQNIQYF
>TRBV19|TRBJ2-6|-|TRBD1
TGTGCCGTTGCAGGGGACAGATACTCTGGGGCCAACGTCCTGACTTTC
CAVAGDRYSGANVLTF
>TRBV30|TRBJ1-5|-|TRBD1
TGTGCCTGGAGTGCCTCCGGGACAGGCGGCGGTGGGCCCCAGCATTTT
CAWSASGTGGGGPQHF
>TRBV28|TRBJ2-4|-|TRBD1
TGTGCCAGCAGTTTACGGGGACAGAGTAAAGCCAAAAACATTCAGTACTTC
CASSLRGQSKAKNIQYF
>TRBV5-1|TRBJ2-1|once|-
TGCGCCAGCAGCTTGGGGCTAGCCTCCTACAATGAGCAGTTCTTC
CASSLGLASYNEQFF
>TRBV3-1/TRBV3-2|TRBJ2-2|-|TRBD2
TGTGCCAGCAGCGTAACTAGCGGGAGTACCGGGGAGCTGTTTTTT
CASSVTSGSTGELFF
>TRBV5-1|TRBJ1-1|-|-
TGCGCCAGCAGGCACAGGGAGCAGCCTGAAGCTTTCTTT
CASRHREQPEAFF
>TRBV10-3|TRBJ2-3|-|TRBD2
TGTGCCACTGCCCCAGGGCTAGCGGGAACTAATACGCAGTATTTT
CATAPGLAGTNTQYF
>TRBV27|TRBJ2-4|-|TRBD2
TGTGCCAGCAGTTTCTCCCCCGCTGGGGAGGGCAAAAACATTCAGTACTTC
CASSFSPAGEGKNIQYF
>TRBV2|TRBJ1-4|-|TRBD1
TGTGCCAGCACCGGAGGGCCAGGGGGCGAAAAACTGTTTTTT
CASTGGPGGEKLFF
>TRBV5-4|TRBJ2-3|few|-
TGTGCCAGCAGCTTGGAAGGGGAAGGGGATACGCAGTATTTT
CASSLEGEGDTQYF
>TRBV6-6|TRBJ1-2|-|-
TGTGCCAGCAGTTCTCTCGACAGGCCCCATGGCTACACCTTC
CASSSLDRPHGYTF
>TRBV28|TRBJ1-6|few|-
TGTGCCAGCAGTTTTTTGAGGCAGAGCTATAATTCACCCCTCCACTTT
CASSFLRQSYNSPLHF
>TRBV15|TRBJ1-1|-|TRBD1
TGTGCCACCAGCAGAGATCTCCAGGGGGGCACTGAAGCTTTCTTT
CATSRDLQGGTEAFF
>TRBV20-1|TRBJ2-7|-|TRBD1
TGCAGTGCTAGTAGGGGGACAGGGGGGCACGAGCAGTACTTC
CSASRGTGGHEQYF
>TRBV6-4|TRBJ1-5|few|TRBD1
TGTGCCAGCATCATCTCAGGGGGAGGTAAGCCCCAGCATTTT
CASIISGGGKPQHF
>TRBV7-2|TRBJ2-7|few|-
TGTGCCAGCAGCTTAGTTGCGGGTAACTCCTACGAGCAGTACTTC
CASSLVAGNSYEQYF
>TRBV18|TRBJ2-7|-|TRBD2
TGTGCCAGCTCCACCGCGCTAGCGGGACACGAGCAGTACTTC
CASSTALAGHEQYF
>TRBV28|TRBJ1-6|-|TRBD1
TGTGCCAGCAGTTCAACAGGGGGCAATTCACCCCTCCACTTT
CASSSTGGNSPLHF
>TRBV19|TRBJ2-1|once|-
TGTGCCAGTAACCAGCAGGTCTACAATGAGCAGTTCTTC
CASNQQVYNEQFF
>TRBV3-1/TRBV3-2|TRBJ1-2|-|-
TGTGCCAGCAGCCAAGATATAACTACCGAGCGGGGCTACACCTTC
CASSQDITTERGYTF
>TRBV9|TRBJ1-3|once|TRBD1
TGTGCCAGCAGCGTAGCGGACAGGAGCTCTGGAAACACCATATATTTT
CASSVADRSSGNTIYF
>TRBV23-1|TRBJ1-3|-|-
TGCGCCAGCAGTCAAGATAGAACAGGCATATATTTT
CASSQDRTGIYF
>TRBV6-6|TRBJ2-1|-|TRBD2
TGTGCCAGCAGGGACCGAGCGGGAGGGGCATACAATGAGCAGTTCTTC
CASRDRAGGAYNEQFF
>TRBV29-1|TRBJ2-1|-|-
TGCAGCGCTGTCCGGGACAAATACAATGAGCAGTTCTTC
CSAVRDKYNEQFF
>TRBV30|TRBJ2-7|-|-
TGTGCCTGGAGTGGGTTTCCCGGGGGCTACGAGCAGTACTTC
CAWSGFPGGYEQYF
>TRBV28|TRBJ2-1|-|-
TGTGCCAGCACCCCCGGGGGGGACAGTTACAATGAGCAGTTCTTC
CASTPGGDSYNEQFF
>TRBV14|TRBJ2-3|-|-
TGTGCCAGCAGCCAAGAAGCGAGTTCGGATACGCAGTATTTT
CASSQEASSDTQYF
>TRBV28|TRBJ2-7|few|TRBD1
TGTGCCAGCAGTTTAGGGGGCAGGGGGTACGAGCAGTACTTC
CASSLGGRGYEQYF
>TRBV6-5|TRBJ2-3|-|-
TGTGCCAGCAGTCTCAGGGGCGACCCCACAGATACGCAGTATTTT
CASSLRGDPTDTQYF
>TRBV9|TRBJ2-3|once|TRBD1
TGTGCCAGCAGCGTAGGTAGGAACAGGGGGTACGCAGATACGCAGTATTTT
CASSVGRNRGYADTQYF
>TRBV6-2/TRBV6-3|TRBJ2-5|-|TRBD2
TGTGCCAGCAGCCGACTAGCGGGAGAGGCAGAGACCCAGTACTTC
CASSRLAGEAETQYF
>TRBV5-1|TRBJ1-2|-|-
TGCGCCAGCAGCTTTTCCCTTACAGAGAATGATGGCTACACCTTC
CASSFSLTENDGYTF
>TRBV18|TRBJ1-1|-|TRBD1
TGTGCCAGCTCACCTTCGGGACAGGGGTTTGGGAACACTGAAGCTTTCTTT
CASSPSGQGFGNTEAFF
>TRBV3-1/TRBV3-2|TRBJ1-5|-|TRBD1
TGTGCCAGCGGACAGGGGGCGGAACAGCCCCAGCATTTT
CASGQGAEQPQHF
>TRBV9|TRBJ2-2|-|-
TGTGCCAGCAGCGTCGGAGCGTCCGGGGAGCTGTTTTTT
CASSVGASGELFF
>TRBV5-1|TRBJ2-1|once|-
TGCGCCAGCAGCTTGGAATTGGTAGACAATGAGCAGTTCTTC
CASSLELVDNEQFF
>TRBV3-1/TRBV3-2|TRBJ2-6|-|TRBD1
TGTGCCAGCAGCCCAGGGACAGGGGGGACGGGGGCCAACGTCCTGACTTTC
CASSPGTGGTGANVLTF
>TRBV7-2|TRBJ1-5|-|TRBD1
TGTGCCAGCAGCGCCGGGACAGTTCGCAATCAGCCCCAGCATTTT
CASSAGTVRNQPQHF
>TRBV3-1/TRBV3-2|TRBJ2-1|-|TRBD2
TGTGCCAGCAGCCGTCTAGCGGGAGCCTACAATGAGCAGTTCTTC
CASSRLAGAYNEQFF